Below, 23 T cell receptor beta chains from the same sample are listed, as sequenced in a study of OX40 agonist ivuxolimab in advanced cancers. Data came from immunoSEQ multiplex PCR; TCRdb stores just in-frame clones and leaves some out. The repertoire includes 75,000 to 100,000 clones, approximately 90% of them detected once, and approximately 0.69% sits in the top ten. The sample here was CD4+ or CD8+ T cells sorted from blood, taken in a trial of the OX40 agonist ivuxolimab. Every receptor here comes from an adult with an advanced solid tumor such as melanoma, head and neck, liver or kidney cancer.

The count of this clone is one. The chain is built from TRBV5-6 and TRBJ1-3, with D tentatively TRBD1 (6 bases). The germline V gene encodes CDR1 SGHDT and CDR2 YYEEEE. The CDR3 runs 16 residues. V dropped 5 bases and J dropped 0 bases, with 15 bases sitting between them. This chain's CDR3 is CASSHIDRSSGNTIYF. The CDR3 nucleotides read TGTGCCAGCAGTCACATCGACAGGAGCTCTGGAAACACCATATATTTT.

J is TRBJ2-7 and V is TRBV9; D may be TRBD1 (5 bases). Trimming removed 0 bases at V and 6 bases at J, with 19 bases between. The CDR3 runs to 16 residues. Germline V lookup: CDR1 SGDLS, CDR2 YYNGEE. The CDR3 loop is CASSVGLGHGQSEQYF. The CDR3 DNA sequence: TGTGCCAGCAGCGTAGGGCTCGGACACGGGCAGTCCGAGCAGTACTTC.

The chain links TRBV9 to TRBJ2-3, with D tentatively TRBD1 (6 bases). Germline V gene data show CDR1 as SGDLS and CDR2 as YYNGEE. The CDR3 consists of 16 residues. Between the trimmed V and J ends, which lost 0 bases and 1 base, there was a span of 12 bases. DNA for the CDR3: TGTGCCAGCAGCGTAGAATCAGGGGTGCGCACAGATACGCAGTATTTT. This sequence encodes CASSVESGVRTDTQYF.

V is TRBV6-1 and J is TRBJ2-7; D ambiguous. V lost 5 bases to trimming and J lost 5 bases, with 7 bases between them. The CDR3 consists of 11 residues. CDR1 is MNHNS, CDR2 SASEGT, per germline. The CDR3 loop is CASSYLNEQYF. In DNA form, the CDR3 reads TGTGCCAGCAGTTATCTCAACGAGCAGTACTTC.

The J gene is TRBJ1-2, the V gene TRBV9; 10 positions match TRBD1. The germline CDR1 and CDR2 sequences are SGDLS and YYNGEE. The trim removed 6 bases at V and 4 bases at J, leaving 9 bases unmatched. CDR3 length equals 15 residues. CDR3 nucleotides: TGTGCCAGCACACCGGGACAGGGGTTTGTCTATGGCTACACCTTC. Protein product: CASTPGQGFVYGYTF.

J is TRBJ2-6 and V is TRBV11-3; D is unclear. The germline V gene encodes CDR1 SGHNT and CDR2 YENEEA. The CDR3 extends over 15 amino acids. Deletions cut 3 bases from V and 4 bases from J, with 10 bases between. CDR3 coding DNA: TGTGCCAGCAGCTTTTGGAAATCCGGGGCCAACGTCCTGACTTTC. Translated: CASSFWKSGANVLTF.

This chain connects TRBV2 to TRBJ2-4; 7 bases fit TRBD1. CDR3 length: 17 residues. Germline CDR1 SNHLY, CDR2 FYNNEI. Trimming took 7 bases from V and 1 from J; bases not matched to a gene: 13. CDR3 sequence reads: CASKGALRGVAKNIQYF. In DNA, the CDR3 is TGTGCCAGCAAGGGGGCACTTAGAGGGGTGGCCAAAAACATTCAGTACTTC.

This chain uses TRBV14 with TRBJ2-3; D is ambiguous. There are 14 residues in the CDR3. The germline V gene has CDR1 SGHDN and CDR2 FVKESK. Trimming left V 3 bases short and J 4 bases short, with 11 bases between. The DNA for the CDR3 is TGTGCCAGCAGCCAGAAGATTATGGCAGATACGCAGTATTTT. Translation gives CASSQKIMADTQYF.

This sequence joins TRBV11-1 and TRBJ1-4, with TRBD1 as a possible D gene (5 bases). With 2 bases removed from V and 8 bases from J, the gap between germline ends came to 9 bases. There are 13 residues in the CDR3. Germline lookup yields CDR1 SGHAT and CDR2 FQDESV (reference sequence). Written as DNA, the CDR3 is TGTGCCAGCAGCTTAAGGGGAGGAGAAAAACTGTTTTTT. It encodes CASSLRGGEKLFF.

This clone was recorded once. The chain is built from TRBV19 and TRBJ1-1, with D unresolved. Germline values: CDR1 LNHDA, CDR2 SQIVND (reference sequence). Trimming stripped 6 bases from V and 2 bases from J, with 13 bases between. This CDR3 region has 14 residues. CDR3 protein: CASRSFKINTEAFF. DNA of the CDR3: TGTGCCAGTAGAAGTTTTAAGATTAACACTGAAGCTTTCTTT.

This chain joins TRBV28 and TRBJ2-3; D assignment may be TRBD1 or TRBD2 (6 bases each). Germline CDR1 reads MDHEN; CDR2 reads SYDVKM. V gave up 6 bases and J gave up 11 bases, with 33 bases separating them. CDR3 length: 18 amino acids. CDR3 loop: CASRGGLGRDQSWMEQYF. In DNA, the CDR3 is TGTGCCAGCAGGGGGGGCTTAGGGCGGGACCAATCTTGGATGGAGCAGTATTTT.

The rearrangement links TRBV5-5 to TRBJ2-7; TRBD2 aligns across 8 bases. Germline CDR1 reads SGHKS; CDR2 reads YYEKEE (reference sequence). This CDR3 is built from 13 residues. The trim removed 5 bases at V and 2 bases at J, leaving 3 bases unmatched. The CDR3 region has the DNA TGTGCCAGCAGACGGGGACTAGCCTACGAGCAGTACTTC. It is translated as CASRRGLAYEQYF.

Only a few counts were recorded for this clone. V gene TRBV19 combines with J gene TRBJ1-5; 8 nucleotides match TRBD1. Germline-derived CDR1 and CDR2 are LNHDA and SQIVND (reference sequence). The CDR3 has 15 amino acids. The V segment lost 6 bases and the J segment 5 bases; nucleotides outside the gene matches: 9. CDR3 sequence reads: CASRRQGPIYQPQHF. The CDR3 DNA reads TGTGCCAGTAGAAGACAGGGGCCGATCTATCAGCCCCAGCATTTT.

J is TRBJ2-2 and V is TRBV27; D gene unclear. The ends were cut back, 4 bases at V and 2 bases at J, with 2 bases in the middle. Germline V gene sequence: CDR1 MNHEY, CDR2 SMNVEV (reference sequence). CDR3 length equals 12 residues. CDR3 loop: CASSSNTGELFF. CDR3 bases: TGTGCCAGCAGTTCTAACACCGGGGAGCTGTTTTTT.

The V and J genes are TRBV28 and TRBJ2-1, with a possible D match to TRBD1 (5 bases). Germline-derived CDR1 and CDR2 are MDHEN and SYDVKM. Trimming took off 3 bases at V and 10 bases at J, with 13 bases between the two ends. There are 13 residues in the CDR3. The DNA for the CDR3 is TGTGCCAGCAGTTTTAGTTTGAAGGGGGAGCAGTTCTTC. It translates to CASSFSLKGEQFF.

This chain joins TRBV5-1 and TRBJ1-5; no definite D call. CDR3 length equals 14 residues. V shed 4 bases and J shed 3 bases, with 11 bases lying between them. Germline V gene lookup returns CDR1 SGHRS and CDR2 YFSETQ. The CDR3 DNA reads TGCGCCAGCAGCGTGAACAGCCTCAATCAGCCCCAGCATTTT. Translating gives CASSVNSLNQPQHF.

The chain couples TRBV5-1 to TRBJ2-1; D gene ambiguous. Germline CDR1 and CDR2: SGHRS and YFSETQ. V lost 0 bases, J lost 10 bases, and 5 bases lay in between. This CDR3 is built from 11 residues. The CDR3 loop is CASSLEYEQFF. Written as DNA, the CDR3 is TGCGCCAGCAGCTTGGAGTACGAGCAGTTCTTC.

The chain combines TRBV6-7 with TRBJ2-7; D remains ambiguous. TRBV6-7 is filed as an ORF, its function uncertain. The CDR3 is 18 residues long. Trimming removed 0 bases at V and 0 bases at J, with 18 bases between. CDR3 sequence (DNA): TGTGCCAGCAGTTACTCGTTTTCAGCACAGCCGAGCTCCTACGAGCAGTACTTC. Encoded protein: CASSYSFSAQPSSYEQYF.

The gene calls are TRBV4-3 and TRBJ2-6; possible D gene TRBD1, 7 bases. Germline loops: CDR1 LGHNA, CDR2 YSLEER. V lost 0 bases and J lost 1, with 25 bases in between. The CDR3 totals 22 residues. The CDR3 DNA follows: TGCGCCAGCAGCCAAGATCGGGTTGGAGGGGGCCTCTGGGTATCTGGGGCCAACGTCCTGACTTTC. Its translation is CASSQDRVGGGLWVSGANVLTF.

The V and J genes are TRBV7-9 and TRBJ1-1; maybe TRBD1 (5 bases). This CDR3 is built from 15 residues. V was pared by 5 bases and J by 8 bases, with 21 bases between. Germline V CDR1 and CDR2: SEHNR, FQNEAQ (reference sequence). The CDR3 DNA follows: TGTGCCAGCAGCCTTATGGGAACCGGGACGGAGGAAGCTTTCTTT. Translation: CASSLMGTGTEEAFF.

The rearrangement uses TRBV30 and TRBJ1-2; D is undetermined. This CDR3 has 14 amino acids. V was cut by 1 base and J by 7 bases, with 16 bases left in between. In germline, CDR1 is GTSNPN, CDR2 SVGIG (reference sequence). The CDR3 sequence: CAWSAYPEGGGYTF. For the CDR3, the DNA is TGTGCCTGGAGTGCCTATCCCGAGGGAGGTGGCTACACCTTC. The entire variable domain, with the rest obtained from reference TRBV30 and TRBJ1-2, is as follows: SQTIHQWPATLVQPVGSPLSLECTVEGTSNPNLYWYRQAAGRGLQLLFYSVGIGQISSEVPQNLSASRPQDRQFILSSKKLLLSDSGFYLCAWSAYPEGGGYTFGSGTRLTVV.

The chain employs TRBV6-5 and TRBJ1-2; tentatively, D is TRBD1 (5 bases). The V and J ends lost 0 bases and 4 bases respectively, with 9 bases between them. From germline, CDR1 is MNHEY and CDR2 SVGAGI. The CDR3 spans 14 residues. The chain's CDR3 is CASSYSPGTYGYTF. The CDR3 bases are TGTGCCAGCAGTTACTCTCCAGGGACCTATGGCTACACCTTC.

This clone appeared once. The rearrangement links TRBV4-2 to TRBJ1-3; 7 bases line up with TRBD1. This CDR3 has 15 amino acids. The junction had 2 bases not matched to a gene; V was cut back by 1 base and J by 2 bases. CDR1 is LGHNA and CDR2 is YNFKEQ in the germline V gene. This CDR3 reads CASSQAGTAGNTIYF. CDR3 DNA sequence: TGTGCCAGCAGCCAAGCTGGGACAGCTGGAAACACCATATATTTT.